A single sample is the source of the 8 T cell receptor beta chains below, sequenced in a study of CXCR3-negative and CXCR3-positive naive CD8 T cells. The libraries of TRB cDNA were constructed through 5' RACE using UMI labels. Reprocessing the 5' RACE reads, TCRdb reports a single entry for every CDR3 protein and omits DNA. The sample totals approximately 83,000 distinct CDR3 sequences; its top ten clones hold around 1.5%. Specimen: naive CXCR3- CD8+ T cells from blood. Subset reported: CD45RO-CCR7+CD27+CD95- naive CD8+ T cells lacking CXCR3 (TNR3-). These receptors were obtained from a human donor in good health. Some clones in this sample may be carry-over from other donors' samples.

The chain combines TRBV5-1 with TRBJ2-1. Germline loops: CDR1 SGHRS, CDR2 YFSETQ. CDR3 length: 15 amino acids. CDR3 sequence reads: CASSLAAPSYNEQFF.

The chain combines TRBV29-1 with TRBJ1-1. The CDR3 is 11 residues long. The V gene's germline CDR1 is SQVTM and CDR2 ANQGSEA. The CDR3 loop reads CSAFANTEAFF.

The V and J genes are TRBV7-9 and TRBJ2-1; TCRdb picks TRBD2, but there is no DNA to check that call. CDR1 and CDR2 from the germline V gene are SEHNR and FQNEAQ (reference sequence). The CDR3 is 16 amino acids. The CDR3 region is CASSPRTSGGENEQFF.

This chain connects TRBV7-9 to TRBJ1-2. Germline V gene data show CDR1 as SEHNR and CDR2 as FQNEAQ (reference sequence). This CDR3 comprises 15 residues. This CDR3 reads CASSLAGYGNYGYTF.

The J gene is TRBJ2-1, the V gene TRBV12-5; TCRdb lists TRBD1, though no DNA is available to test this call. Germline V gene lookup returns CDR1 LGHNT and CDR2 FRNRAP. The CDR3 has 12 residues. The CDR3 sequence is CASGGGGNEQFF. Using reference TRBV12-5 and TRBJ2-1 for the parts outside the CDR3, the full variable domain is DARVTQTPRHKVTEMGQEVTMRCQPILGHNTVFWYRQTMMQGLELLAYFRNRAPLDDSGMPKDRFSAEMPDATLATLKIQPSEPRDSAVYFCASGGGGNEQFFGPGTRLTVL.

The chain is built from TRBV30 and TRBJ2-7; TCRdb proposes TRBD1, but this gene call is untestable without DNA. Per the germline V gene, CDR1 is GTSNPN and CDR2 is SVGIG (reference sequence). CDR3 length equals 16 residues. The CDR3 here is CAWSPPLGQGVYEQYF.

V and J are TRBV4-1 and TRBJ2-3. The CDR3 sequence is 17 residues long. CDR1 MGHRA and CDR2 YSYEKL come from the germline V gene. The CDR3 here is CASSQASSLVRTDTQYF.

The J gene is TRBJ1-4, the V gene TRBV7-2. The CDR3 extends over 11 amino acids. Germline V gives CDR1 SGHTA, CDR2 FQGNSA. The CDR3 spells CASAEGRELFF.